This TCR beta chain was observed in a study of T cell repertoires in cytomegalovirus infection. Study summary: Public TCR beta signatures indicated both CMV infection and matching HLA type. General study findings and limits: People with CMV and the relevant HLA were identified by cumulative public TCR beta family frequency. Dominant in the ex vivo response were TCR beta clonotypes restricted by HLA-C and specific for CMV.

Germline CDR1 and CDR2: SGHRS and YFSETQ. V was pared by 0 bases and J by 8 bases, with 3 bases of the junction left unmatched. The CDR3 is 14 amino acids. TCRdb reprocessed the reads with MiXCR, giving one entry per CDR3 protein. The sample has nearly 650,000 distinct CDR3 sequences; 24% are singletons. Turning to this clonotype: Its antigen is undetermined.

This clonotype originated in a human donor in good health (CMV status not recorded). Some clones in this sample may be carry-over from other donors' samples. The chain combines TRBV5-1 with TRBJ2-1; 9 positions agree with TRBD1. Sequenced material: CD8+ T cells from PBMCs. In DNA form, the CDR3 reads TGCGCCAGCAGCTTGGGACAGGGGGTGGATGAGCAGTTCTTC. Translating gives CASSLGQGVDEQFF.